This T cell receptor (beta chain) was sequenced during a study of cytomegalovirus exposure and HLA in healthy donors. Overall study: A preliminary data release comprised tens of millions of unique TCRs obtained from HLA-typed donors. Overall study results and limits: According to a later analysis, most TCR beta chains associated with CMV appeared HLA-restricted. For TCR beta chains, V- and J-gene trimming was later linked to a missense DCLRE1C variant. Being productive about 87% or about 30% of the time was typical of most TCR beta V segments in an earlier analysis.

Comment on this clone: As yet, its antigen is unknown.

PCR employed 60 Vbeta and 13 Jbeta primers. Data came from immunoSEQ multiplex PCR; TCRdb stores just in-frame clones and leaves some out. The sample includes roughly 150,000 clones, approximately 62% of them seen just once. The TCR sequence derives from a human donor in good health. Sequencing was carried out using PBMCs.

CDR3 nucleotide sequence: TGTGCCAGCAGTTTTGCGGGACAAAACATTCAGTACTTC. This codes for CASSFAGQNIQYF. The chain joins TRBV27 to TRBJ2-4; weak D call: TRBD2 (6 bases). The CDR3 has 13 residues. The ends were cut back, 3 bases at V and 5 bases at J, with 8 bases in the middle. The germline V gene encodes CDR1 MNHEY and CDR2 SMNVEV (reference sequence).